This passage covers 3 T cell receptor beta chains from one sample sequenced in a study of post-analysis software for immune sequencing data (dated by TCRdb to the mid-2010s). Results and caveats for the whole study, not just this receptor: Significantly higher frequencies in patients than in controls were found for about five TRBV segments, including TRBV5-6, TRBV5-1 and TRBV20-1.

The antigens for these receptors are not known. The receptor library was made with PCR. This sample was sequenced with an Illumina HiSeq 2500. To reduce PCR and sequencing biases, unique molecular identifiers were incorporated into the TCR beta cDNA libraries. TCRdb reworked the public reads: Q25 trimming with fastp, MiXCR clone assembly, productive beta chains retained. Each entry merges the rows of one CDR3 protein and shows their most common DNA and genes. The sample records about 540,000 distinct CDR3 sequences, around 36% of which are singletons. The ten largest clones add up to around 6.1% of the sample. Sequenced sample: blood. Every receptor here comes from a girl aged 2-17 years with multiple sclerosis.

The chain is built from TRBV6-1 and TRBJ2-3; TRBD2 might be the D (6 bases). V dropped 2 bases and J dropped 0 bases, with 18 bases sitting between them. The germline CDR1 and CDR2 sequences are MNHNS and SASEGT. There are 18 residues in the CDR3. The CDR3 loop reads CASSERTGSGRSTDTQYF. The DNA of the CDR3 is TGTGCCAGCAGTGAAAGGACTGGAAGCGGGCGAAGCACAGATACGCAGTATTTT.

This clonotype was detected a few times. The CDR3 DNA sequence: TGCAGCGTTGGGGCTACCTCTCTCACAGATACGCAGTATTTT. This gives the protein CSVGATSLTDTQYF. The rearrangement links TRBV29-1 to TRBJ2-3; D is uncertain. Trimming removed 4 bases from V and 2 bases from J, with 13 bases in between. Germline V gene sequence: CDR1 SQVTM, CDR2 ANQGSEA. The CDR3 runs to 14 residues.

This clonotype was detected ten times or more. CDR3 nucleotides: TGTGCCAGCAGTTACTTGGGGGCTAACTATGGCTACACCTTC. It encodes CASSYLGANYGYTF. V gene TRBV6-5 combines with J gene TRBJ1-2, with D possibly TRBD1 on 5 matching bases. V was clipped by 1 base and J by 0 bases, with 6 bases between them. This CDR3 contains 14 residues. Germline CDR1 and CDR2: MNHEY and SVGAGI.